Included here is one TCR beta chain sequence, with context. In this sample, this clonotype turned up many times. Its recognized antigen is unknown. No much larger clonotype is one base removed from it; base qualities were not supplied. Taken from the germline V gene, the CDR1 and CDR2 loops are SGHRS and YFSETQ. Germline trimming amounts to 0 bases on V and 8 bases on J, with 2 as the count of junction bases outside the gene matches. From its cysteine to its phenylalanine, the CDR3 spans 14 amino acids. Only the CDR3 part of the read is kept: 42 bases, read in frame from the first base. The TCR beta CDR3 regions were amplified from the RNA transcripts. The TCR CDR3 was subjected to a first round of RT-PCR using the HTBI primer set and the Qiagen OneStep RT-PCR kit. Libraries were constructed in a second round of multiplex PCR, after which size selection and purification were carried out. Sequencing of the libraries was done on an Illumina HiSeq2000 using paired-end 100 bp reads. The study's own analysis went as follows. SOAPnuke was used to process the raw data, removing reads that contained adapters or uncalled bases, had a mean Phred below 15, or lacked an exact match to the constant primer or identifier. High-quality paired reads were merged with COPE v1.2.5, and unique nucleotide sequences were defined as clonotypes. Clonotypes were aligned to IMGT TRBV, TRBD and TRBJ reference segments using MiTCR v1.1. The analysis was restricted to V-J combinations with a frequency above 0.0001, which together covered 99% to 99.2% of the repertoires. The TCS score was defined as F50 (clonal expansion) divided by E x V (chaos), with BLOSUM62-based TCRdist calculated between CDR3 peptides within each V-J. Welch's t-statistics and random forest reduced 514 V-J features to 13, which were used in a naive Bayes classifier (R e1071). TCRdb's own reprocessing of the public reads used fastp at Q25 and MiXCR and kept productive beta chains. Every distinct CDR3 protein forms one entry, paired with its most common genes and DNA. TCRdb's processing, not the authors' own work, is the source of the V and J calls. Across this sample there are 250,000 or so distinct CDR3 sequences, with 13% to 15% seen only once. Over 25% of the sample rests with the top ten.

The data were obtained in a study of T cells in Graves' hyperthyroidism and ophthalmopathy (dated by TCRdb to between 2018 and 2020). Background on the whole study: Peripheral blood samples were taken at initial diagnosis, before any treatment was given. To identify TCR V-J signatures that set the groups apart, the researchers used a discovery cohort of 90 to 100 patients, made up of 40 to 45 with Graves' ophthalmopathy and about 60 with stable Graves' hyperthyroidism. Whether ophthalmopathy could be predicted prospectively was tested in an independent validation cohort made up of 18 to 20 hyperthyroidism patients plus 17 patients who later progressed to ophthalmopathy. The 75 to 100 discovery patients were randomly divided into training and test sets at a 7:3 ratio. The study also compared thyroid tissue and blood T-cell repertoires from roughly 6 Graves' hyperthyroidism patients. Following sampling, methimazole starting at 30 mg daily was given to hyperthyroidism patients, and high-dose intravenous methylprednisolone was given to ophthalmopathy patients. The paper describes TCR Vbeta CDR3 sequencing of 135 peripheral blood samples, made up of 43 ophthalmopathy patients, 70 to 75 hyperthyroidism patients and 17 progressor patients. The paper as a whole reports these results and caveats: Ophthalmopathy was separated from stable hyperthyroidism by a 13 V-J signature model, with roughly 88% sensitivity and about 84% specificity obtained in cross-validation and 80%/75% obtained in testing. In validation, the model predicted progression to ophthalmopathy a median of 6.5 months before onset, with roughly 70% sensitivity and roughly 77% specificity. No statistical method was used to fix the sample size in advance, and group allocation was not hidden from the investigators. Most expanded thyroid clonotypes (frequency above 0.001) were also detected in blood, suggesting blood repertoires may reflect thyroid immune responses.

Hyperthyroidism patients were newly diagnosed, with disease duration under 2 months, and aged 18 to 65 years. The study excluded patients with uncontrolled infections, other autoimmune diseases, pregnancy or lactation. Diagnoses were based on clinical symptoms, serum thyroxine and TRAb, thyroid ultrasound and orbital computed tomography. Blood from progressor patients was drawn when they were first diagnosed with hyperthyroidism, before any ophthalmopathy symptoms appeared. PBMCs were separated from over 9 ml of fresh peripheral blood using Ficoll-Paque density gradient centrifugation. Progressor patients were defined as those initially diagnosed with Graves' hyperthyroidism in whom ophthalmopathy developed during follow-up. Total RNA was extracted using Trizol reagent, and RNA quality was assessed on an Agilent 2100 Bioanalyzer.

Here the chain combines TRBV5-1 and TRBJ2-4; 10 bases in the middle match TRBD2. This TCR was recovered from a woman aged 45 to 65 with Graves' hyperthyroidism that later progressed to Graves' ophthalmopathy. Material: blood. The sequenced DNA is TGCGCCAGCAGCTTGGTTCTAGCGGGAGACATTCAGTACTTC. This translates into CASSLVLAGDIQYF.